The 26 T cell receptor beta chains below all came from one sample that was sequenced in a study of blood T cells in healthy people across ages (dated by TCRdb to between 2015 and 2016). The library was produced with 5' RACE. The sequencing machine was an Illumina HiSeq 2500. A second roughly 6 to 12 cycle PCR used a sample-barcoded 5' primer and a J-beta primer mix. TCRdb handled the public reads itself, with Q25 trimming in fastp and clone calling in MiXCR, and kept productive beta chains. Rows are unified per CDR3 protein, each entry keeping the most common DNA and genes. Here the sample has 1.5 million to 2 million distinct CDR3 sequences; approximately 32% occur a single time. The ten largest clones capture 11% of the sample. What was sequenced was blood. All receptors come from a woman aged 25 to 45 in good health.

This clonotype was counted a few times. CDR3 amino acids: CSARPGTEETQYF. As DNA, the CDR3 is TGCAGTGCTAGGCCCGGGACAGAAGAGACCCAGTACTTC. The chain uses TRBV20-1 and TRBJ2-5; 7 bases agree with TRBD1. CDR3 length: 13 residues. Trimming removed 3 bases from V and 3 bases from J; junction bases left unmatched: 4. Germline assignment: CDR1 DFQATT and CDR2 SNEGSKA (reference sequence).

The table lists this clonotype with many counts. V is TRBV20-1 and J is TRBJ2-5, with 10 bases identical to TRBD2. The J call may be incorrect, as the DNA end agrees better with TRBJ2-7. This CDR3 contains 15 residues. Germline assignment: CDR1 DFQATT and CDR2 SNEGSKA (reference sequence). CDR3 nucleotide sequence: TGCAGTGCTAGAACACCTAGCGGGGGTCACCACGAGCAGTACTTC. Amino acids: CSARTPSGGHHEQYF.

At least ten counts were recorded for this clonotype. The chain links TRBV25-1 to TRBJ2-7; D is possibly TRBD1 or TRBD2 (6 bases each). Per germline, CDR1 MGHDK and CDR2 SYGVNS. The CDR3 spans 12 residues. Trimming left V 6 bases short and J 4 bases short, with 10 bases between. For the CDR3, the DNA is TGTGCCAGCAGAGGGGGGAGGTACGAGCAGTACTTC. It translates to CASRGGRYEQYF.

Of note for this clonotype: A single base separates this from a much larger clone, so it may be a read error. This chain joins TRBV5-4 and TRBJ2-7; 13 bases agree with TRBD2. The CDR3 totals 15 residues. V lost 3 bases and J lost 3; bases outside the gene matches: 3. Germline V gives CDR1 SGHNT, CDR2 YYREEE (reference sequence). Here the CDR3 reads CASSSGTSGNYEQYF. CDR3 sequence (DNA): TGTGCCAGCAGCTCCGGGACTAGCGGGAACTACGAGCAGTACTTC. Filled out from reference TRBV5-4 and TRBJ2-7, the complete variable domain reads ETGVTQSPTHLIKTRGQQVTLRCSSQSGHNTVSWYQQALGQGPQFIFQYYREEENGRGNFPPRFSGLQFPNYSSELNVNALELDDSALYLCASSSGTSGNYEQYFGPGTRLTVT.

The chain uses TRBV20-1 and TRBJ2-5; 7 positions agree with TRBD2. This CDR3 is built from 14 residues. After removal of 3 bases from V and 5 bases from J, the junction contained 9 bases not matched to a gene. From germline, CDR1 is DFQATT and CDR2 SNEGSKA (reference sequence). The CDR3 spells CSASRRGVVETQYF. CDR3 DNA: TGCAGTGCTAGTCGACGGGGGGTTGTGGAGACCCAGTACTTC.

This clonotype was counted between two and nine times. The genes are TRBV5-1 and TRBJ1-5; D is possibly TRBD1 (6 bases). The CDR3 is 15 amino acids. The germline V gene has CDR1 SGHRS and CDR2 YFSETQ. With 2 bases removed from V and 1 base from J, the gap between germline ends came to 10 bases. Written as DNA, the CDR3 is TGCGCCAGCAGCTTACAGGGATCAAGCAATCAGCCCCAGCATTTT. Its protein product is CASSLQGSSNQPQHF.

This clonotype was counted a few times. The genes are TRBV7-2 and TRBJ1-2, with D uncertain. The CDR3 extends over 15 amino acids. The V gene's germline CDR1 is SGHTA and CDR2 FQGNSA. V lost 1 base and J lost 0, with 9 bases in between. The CDR3 DNA reads TGTGCCAGCAGCTTAGACCGCTTAGCTAACTATGGCTACACCTTC. Protein: CASSLDRLANYGYTF.

V and J are TRBV3-1 and TRBJ2-7; 8 positions match TRBD1. The J call may be mistaken, given a closer DNA end match to TRBJ2-5. Germline values: CDR1 LGHDT, CDR2 YNNKEL (reference sequence). This CDR3 contains 17 residues. The CDR3 here is CASSLRGLESLKETQYF. In DNA, the CDR3 is TGTGCCAGCAGCCTCAGGGGGCTAGAGAGTCTCAAAGAGACCCAGTACTTC.

This chain uses TRBV9 with TRBJ2-1, with 9 bases identical to TRBD2. The trim removed 2 bases at V and 6 bases at J, leaving 9 bases unmatched. CDR1 is SGDLS, CDR2 YYNGEE, per germline. This CDR3 contains 16 residues. CDR3 amino acids: CASSVRSGGTSNEQFF. The DNA of the CDR3 is TGTGCCAGCAGCGTCCGAAGCGGGGGGACATCCAATGAGCAGTTCTTC. Supplemented by reference TRBV9 and TRBJ2-1, the full variable domain reads DSGVTQTPKHLITATGQRVTLRCSPRSGDLSVYWYQQSLDQGLQFLIQYYNGEERAKGNILERFSAQQFPDLHSELNLSSLELGDSALYFCASSVRSGGTSNEQFFGPGTRLTVL.

The chain employs TRBV15 and TRBJ2-5; 10 bases map to TRBD2. The CDR3 spans 18 residues. The germline CDR1 and CDR2 sequences are LNHNV and YYDKDF (reference sequence). V shed 4 bases and J 0 bases; nucleotides not matched to a gene: 11. In DNA form, the CDR3 reads TGTGCCACCAGCAAGAGGAGAGGGAGCGGGAGGGACCAAGAGACCCAGTACTTC. It translates to CATSKRRGSGRDQETQYF.

Turning to this clonotype: One junction end disagrees with the germline gene, perhaps due to a read error. The V call is TRBV6-6, the J call TRBJ2-7; the D is unclear. Germline V gene data show CDR1 as MNHNY and CDR2 as SVGAGI (reference sequence). CDR3 length: 13 amino acids. DNA of the CDR3: TGTACCAGCAGTTACTCCAGCTCCTACGAGCAGTACTTC. The encoded protein is CTSSYSSSYEQYF.

The chain links TRBV30 to TRBJ2-7; no clear D. The CDR3 is made up of 14 amino acids. V was shortened by 6 bases and J by 2 bases, with 17 bases between the two germline ends. Germline V gene data show CDR1 as GTSNPN and CDR2 as SVGIG (reference sequence). In DNA, the CDR3 is TGTGCCTGCTCCACATTGGGCAGGACCTACGAGCAGTACTTC. This codes for CACSTLGRTYEQYF.

The chain carries TRBV4-1 and TRBJ2-5; 9 bases map to TRBD1. Germline V CDR1 and CDR2: MGHRA, YSYEKL. CDR3 length equals 17 residues. V gave up 1 base and J gave up 5 bases; unmatched junction bases: 11. The CDR3 here is CASSQGLSDRGRETQYF. Here the CDR3 DNA reads TGCGCCAGCAGCCAAGGGCTCTCGGACAGGGGTCGGGAGACCCAGTACTTC.

With respect to this clonotype: The junction shows a germline mismatch at one end, possibly a read error. This chain links TRBV7-3 with TRBJ1-2; D remains ambiguous. The CDR3 runs to 15 residues. CDR1 is SGHTA and CDR2 is FQGTGA in the germline V gene. The CDR3, as DNA: TGTGCCGGCAGCTTAGTACGGTTTTCACCCTATGGCTACACCTTC. Translated, it gives CAGSLVRFSPYGYTF.

This clonotype was seen a single time. The chain carries TRBV27 and TRBJ1-6; D is possibly TRBD1 (6 bases). V was cut by 7 bases and J by 5 bases, with 18 bases left in between. The CDR3 extends over 16 amino acids. Germline CDR1 reads MNHEY; CDR2 reads SMNVEV (reference sequence). CDR3 in DNA: TGTGCCAGCACCCACCAGGGGCAGGGGCATAATTCACCCCTCCACTTT. This translates into CASTHQGQGHNSPLHF.

The chain combines TRBV3-1 with TRBJ2-7, with D possibly matching TRBD2 (6 bases). The CDR3 is 15 residues long. Per the germline V gene, CDR1 is LGHDT and CDR2 is YNNKEL (reference sequence). V was cut by 4 bases and J by 0 bases, with 13 bases left in between. The CDR3: CASSPGSGVSYEQYF. The CDR3 DNA reads as TGTGCCAGCAGCCCAGGATCGGGGGTCTCCTACGAGCAGTACTTC.

This clonotype was seen only a few times. The chain is built from TRBV4-2 and TRBJ1-2, with 8 bases lining up with TRBD1. V dropped 3 bases and J dropped 3; count of bases not matched to a gene: 6. The V gene's germline CDR1 is LGHNA and CDR2 YNFKEQ. The CDR3 covers 15 residues. The CDR3 sequence is CASSQRTGIDYGYTF. As DNA, the CDR3 is TGTGCCAGCAGCCAGAGGACAGGGATAGACTATGGCTACACCTTC.

V and J are TRBV4-1 and TRBJ2-5; 7 bases fit TRBD2. The CDR3 spans 16 residues. CDR1 is MGHRA and CDR2 is YSYEKL in the germline V gene. The trim removed 1 base at V and 4 bases at J, leaving 9 bases unmatched. The CDR3 region has the DNA TGCGCCAGCAGCCAAGGCCGGGACTACCGGGCAGAGACCCAGTACTTC. Translating it yields CASSQGRDYRAETQYF.

The CDR3 DNA reads TGCGCCAGCAGCCAAGGTCCAGGTAACCACGAGCAGTACTTC. Protein sequence: CASSQGPGNHEQYF. V gene TRBV4-1 combines with J gene TRBJ2-5; D is uncertain. TRBJ2-7 explains the end of the DNA better; the J call may be wrong. The CDR3 is 14 residues long. Germline values: CDR1 MGHRA, CDR2 YSYEKL.

V usage is TRBV7-9 and J usage is TRBJ1-1; D is uncertain. Between the trimmed V and J ends, which lost 3 bases and 4 bases, there was a span of 12 bases. Germline loops: CDR1 SEHNR, CDR2 FQNEAQ (reference sequence). This CDR3 spans 14 amino acids. The CDR3 loop reads CASSFQALGTEAFF. As DNA, the CDR3 is TGTGCCAGCAGCTTCCAGGCGCTGGGCACTGAAGCTTTCTTT.

This clonotype was recorded a few times. The V call is TRBV5-1, the J call TRBJ2-7, with D perhaps TRBD1 or TRBD2 (6 bases each). The germline V gene encodes CDR1 SGHRS and CDR2 YFSETQ. CDR3 size: 14 residues. V shed 3 bases and J shed 4 bases, with 14 bases lying between them. The CDR3 DNA sequence: TGCGCCAGCAGCTACGGGGGCGCCGAGTACGAGCAGTACTTC. Protein product: CASSYGGAEYEQYF.

V gene TRBV7-7 combines with J gene TRBJ2-3; TRBD2 matches at 13 bases. The CDR3 totals 17 residues. The germline CDR1 and CDR2 sequences are SSHAT and FNYEAQ (reference sequence). V lost 5 bases, J lost 4 bases, and 9 bases stayed unmatched. The CDR3 region is CASSPRLAGGPADTQYF. In DNA form, the CDR3 reads TGTGCCAGCAGCCCGAGACTAGCGGGGGGTCCCGCAGATACGCAGTATTTT.

V usage is TRBV6-1 and J usage is TRBJ2-7; D might be TRBD1 (5 bases). V was trimmed by 3 bases and J by 5 bases, leaving 17 bases between them. Per the germline V gene, CDR1 is MNHNS and CDR2 is SASEGT. The CDR3 covers 15 residues. CDR3 nucleotides: TGTGCCAGCAGTGAGTCCCCCTGGGGCGGCCACGAGCAGTACTTC. Protein sequence: CASSESPWGGHEQYF.

This clonotype came up many times. This chain links TRBV4-1 with TRBJ2-6; possibly TRBD1 or TRBD2 for D (5 bases each). With 3 bases removed from V and 5 bases from J, the gap between germline ends came to 14 bases. Germline CDR1 is MGHRA and CDR2 is YSYEKL. The CDR3 extends over 16 amino acids. The CDR3 loop is CASSQDGTGRANVLTF. For the CDR3, the DNA is TGCGCCAGCAGCCAGGACGGGACCGGGAGGGCCAACGTCCTGACTTTC.

The chain couples TRBV6-5 to TRBJ1-2; no reliable D call. Trimming stripped 1 base from V and 1 base from J, with 10 bases between. Per the germline V gene, CDR1 is MNHEY and CDR2 is SVGAGI. This CDR3 is 15 amino acids long. The CDR3 here is CASSYWRTSNYGYTF. In DNA, the CDR3 is TGTGCCAGCAGTTACTGGCGGACTAGTAACTATGGCTACACCTTC.

This clonotype came up a few times. The chain links TRBV7-8 to TRBJ2-7; D uncertain. In germline, CDR1 is SGHVS, CDR2 FQNEAQ. The CDR3 is made up of 13 amino acids. Trimming cost V 5 bases and J 2 bases, with 10 bases left between them. Here the CDR3 reads CASSTGRAYEQYF. The CDR3, as DNA: TGTGCCAGCAGCACCGGACGGGCCTACGAGCAGTACTTC. Filled out from reference TRBV7-8 and TRBJ2-7, the complete variable domain reads GAGVSQSPRYKVAKRGQDVALRCDPISGHVSLFWYQQALGQGPEFLTYFQNEAQLDKSGLPSDRFFAERPEGSVSTLKIQRTQQEDSAVYLCASSTGRAYEQYFGPGTRLTVT.